Listed below are T cell receptor beta chains from one sample, sequenced in a study of T cells after yellow fever vaccination. TCRdb re-called the 5' RACE reads with MiXCR, one entry per CDR3 protein. The sample has some 560,000 distinct CDR3 sequences; 15% to 20% are singletons. This specimen consisted of PBMCs, obtained 15 days after the yellow fever booster vaccination. Receptors were obtained from a man aged 30 to 45 who received the YFV17D yellow fever vaccine. Both conserved end residues are part of each CDR3. A D gene is named only where the DNA matches it firmly. Rows may omit the clone size; those that give it use once, few, many or a size class.

-,TRBJ2-2,TRBV20-1,-,TGCAGTGCTAGTTTCAGGGGGGCGAACACCGGGGAGCTGTTTTTT,CSASFRGANTGELFF
few,TRBJ1-3,TRBV10-3,TRBD1,TGTGCCATCATGATGGACAGGGGAGGTGACACCATATATTTT,CAIMMDRGGDTIYF
few,TRBJ2-1,TRBV10-2,-,TGCGCCAGCCTGGACTCGCTTGAGCAGTTCTTC,CASLDSLEQFF
-,TRBJ1-2,TRBV30,TRBD1,TGTGCCTGGAGTGTGACAGGGGGTAACTATGGCTACACCTTC,CAWSVTGGNYGYTF
few,TRBJ2-5,TRBV6-5,-,TGTGCCAGCAGTTACAGAGCGGTCTTTGGGAAGACCCAGTACTTC,CASSYRAVFGKTQYF
few,TRBJ2-1,TRBV10-3,TRBD2,TGTGCCATCACACCGGGACTAGCGGGAGATGAGCAGTTCTTC,CAITPGLAGDEQFF
-,TRBJ2-1,TRBV4-3,-,TGCGCCAGCAGCCAAGATCCTGCGGAGCAGTTCTTC,CASSQDPAEQFF
-,TRBJ2-5,TRBV5-5,TRBD1,TGTGCCAGCAGCTTTGACAGGGGGAGAGAGACCCAGTACTTC,CASSFDRGRETQYF
few,TRBJ2-2,TRBV7-2,-,TGTGCCAGCATGGGGTACACCGGGGAGCTGTTTTTT,CASMGYTGELFF
-,TRBJ2-1,TRBV3-1,-,TGTGCCAGCAGCCAAGAGATCGTGGTGAATCAGCAGTTCTTC,CASSQEIVVNQQFF
few,TRBJ1-3,TRBV7-2,-,TGTGCCAGCAGCTCACCGCCCGGGACCATATATTTT,CASSSPPGTIYF
-,TRBJ2-5,TRBV4-3,-,TGCGCCAGCAGCCAGGCGCAGGGGGGAGAGACCCAGTACTTC,CASSQAQGGETQYF
few,TRBJ2-1,TRBV20-1,-,TGCAGTGCTACTTTTTCAGCGAGCTACAATGAGCAGTTCTTC,CSATFSASYNEQFF
few,TRBJ2-4,TRBV5-1,TRBD1,TGCGCCAGCAGCGAGGGACAGCCAGCCAAAAACATTCAGTACTTC,CASSEGQPAKNIQYF
-,TRBJ2-1,TRBV24-1,-,TGTGCCACCAGTGATGGGCCCCCTTCCACCTACAATGAGCAGTTCTTC,CATSDGPPSTYNEQFF
-,TRBJ2-5,TRBV5-1,-,TGCGCCAGCAGCTTCCCTAGTACGGAGACCCAGTACTTC,CASSFPSTETQYF
-,TRBJ2-3,TRBV4-1,TRBD2,TGCGCCAGCAGCCAAACCGGGACTAGCGGGAGGGATACGCAGTATTTT,CASSQTGTSGRDTQYF
few,TRBJ1-3,TRBV6-1,-,TGTGCCAGCAGCTGGGACATATCTGGAAACACCATATATTTT,CASSWDISGNTIYF
-,TRBJ2-3,TRBV5-4,-,TGTGCCAGCAGCATTGGAGGGGGCCGGAACACAGATACGCAGTATTTT,CASSIGGGRNTDTQYF
many,TRBJ2-5,TRBV6-5,-,TGTGCCAGCAGTTACTGGGCTAGCCCATCTTCCCAAGAGACCCAGTACTTC,CASSYWASPSSQETQYF
few,TRBJ1-1,TRBV5-1,TRBD1,TGCGCCACCGGGACAGGGACTGAAGCTTTCTTT,CATGTGTEAFF
few,TRBJ2-1,TRBV24-1,TRBD1,TGTGCCACCAGTGACTCAAACCGGGACAGGGATGTCAATGAGCAGTTCTTC,CATSDSNRDRDVNEQFF
many,TRBJ1-5,TRBV5-1,-,TGCGCCAGCAGCTTGGGATCCACGGGGCCGGAGCCCCAGCATTTT,CASSLGSTGPEPQHF
few,TRBJ2-1,TRBV6-5,TRBD2,TGTGCCAGCAGTTACGGGCTAGCGGGCAACAATGAGCAGTTCTTC,CASSYGLAGNNEQFF
few,TRBJ2-7,TRBV20-1,-,TGCAGTGCTAGAGGCCCACAAGCCTACGAGCAGTACTTC,CSARGPQAYEQYF
few,TRBJ1-2,TRBV10-3,-,TGTGCCATCAGTGAGTCCTGGCAGCCGAACCATGGCTACACCTTC,CAISESWQPNHGYTF
few,TRBJ2-1,TRBV7-2,-,TGTGCCAGCAGCTCAGGACTAAGAACAAACAATGAGCAGTTCTTC,CASSSGLRTNNEQFF
-,TRBJ2-5,TRBV7-9,-,TGTGCCAGCAGCTTACCACTAGGAGAGACCCAGTACTTC,CASSLPLGETQYF
-,TRBJ1-1,TRBV5-1,-,TGCGCCAGCAGCTTAAGAGAGGACACTGAAGCTTTCTTT,CASSLREDTEAFF
-,TRBJ2-7,TRBV10-3,-,TGTGCCATCAGTTTAGACGTCTACGAGCAGTACTTC,CAISLDVYEQYF
few,TRBJ1-5,TRBV10-3,TRBD1,TGTGCCATCAGTGGACCCAGGGACAGGGGAGACAATCAGCCCCAGCATTTT,CAISGPRDRGDNQPQHF
-,TRBJ2-3,TRBV25-1,-,TGTGCCAACCATCCCCGGGTCCCCTACAATTCTAGCACAGATACGCAGTATTTT,CANHPRVPYNSSTDTQYF
few,TRBJ2-7,TRBV29-1,-,TGCAGCGTTGACTCCGGGCCATCAGCTCCCTACGAGCAGTACTTC,CSVDSGPSAPYEQYF
-,TRBJ1-2,TRBV19,-,TGTGCCAGTACTCCGGGGGGGTATTATGATGGCTACACCTTC,CASTPGGYYDGYTF
few,TRBJ2-7,TRBV7-2,-,TGTGCCAGCAGCTTAGTGGCGGGGGCAGTGAGCTCCTACGAGCAGTACTTC,CASSLVAGAVSSYEQYF
few,TRBJ1-1,TRBV6-2/TRBV6-3,-,TGTGCCAGCAGTTACACCAGGGTGTGGAACACTGAAGCTTTCTTT,CASSYTRVWNTEAFF
-,TRBJ2-2,TRBV9,TRBD1,TGTGCCAGCGGACAGGGGGACACCGGGGAGCTGTTTTTT,CASGQGDTGELFF
few,TRBJ2-3,TRBV20-1,TRBD2,TGCAGTGCCGAGCGGACTAGCGGAACCACAGATACGCAGTATTTT,CSAERTSGTTDTQYF
few,TRBJ2-3,TRBV6-2/TRBV6-3,TRBD2,TGTGCCAGCAGTTTTGGACTAGCGGCTGATACGCAGTATTTT,CASSFGLAADTQYF
-,TRBJ2-2,TRBV7-9,-,TGTGCCAGCAGCCCGACCTCGGGTACCGGGGAGCTGTTTTTT,CASSPTSGTGELFF
-,TRBJ2-6,TRBV10-3,TRBD1,TGTGCCATCAGTGGTACTTCCGGGACAGGGGGTCGCGGGGCCAACGTCCTGACTTTC,CAISGTSGTGGRGANVLTF
few,TRBJ2-1,TRBV29-1,TRBD1,TGCAGCGTCTCTACCATCAGGGGGCCCTACAATGAGCAGTTCTTC,CSVSTIRGPYNEQFF
few,TRBJ2-7,TRBV27,-,TGTGCCAGCAGTTTAACGACGGTTTCCTACGAGCAGTACTTC,CASSLTTVSYEQYF
-,TRBJ2-5,TRBV7-2,TRBD1,TGTGCCAGCACCCCTACCGGGACAGGGGGCTTGAGGACCCAGTACTTC,CASTPTGTGGLRTQYF
many,TRBJ2-2,TRBV6-2/TRBV6-3,-,TGTGCCAGCAGGCTACTATACCCCGGGACCTGGGACACCGGGGAGCTGTTTTTT,CASRLLYPGTWDTGELFF
-,TRBJ2-5,TRBV29-1,-,TGCAGCGTTACCGGGAGACAAGAGACCCAGTACTTC,CSVTGRQETQYF
-,TRBJ2-5,TRBV6-1,TRBD2,TGTGCCAGCAGTAGTTCCGGGACTACAGCCCAGTACTTC,CASSSSGTTAQYF
-,TRBJ2-7,TRBV12-3/TRBV12-4,-,TGTGCCAGCAGTTTAACCGTAGCAGTCGGTGAGCAGTACTTC,CASSLTVAVGEQYF
-,TRBJ1-1,TRBV6-5,TRBD1,TGTGCCAGCAGTTACTCCCCCGACCGGCGGACAGGGAACACTGAAGCTTTCTTT,CASSYSPDRRTGNTEAFF
once,TRBJ2-6,TRBV6-5,-,TGTGCCAGCAGTAACGGGCCCGGAGGGCCTGGGGCCAACGTCCTGACTTTC,CASSNGPGGPGANVLTF
-,TRBJ1-4,TRBV5-1,-,TGCGCCAGCAGCTCCGGGACACCAACTAATGAAAAACTGTTTTTT,CASSSGTPTNEKLFF
-,TRBJ2-7,TRBV14,TRBD2,TGTGCCAGCAGCCAATCGCTAGCGGGAAACGAGCAGTACTTC,CASSQSLAGNEQYF
-,TRBJ1-2,TRBV29-1,TRBD1,TGCAGCGTTCACAATCCGGACAGGGGATTAGATGGCTACACCTTC,CSVHNPDRGLDGYTF